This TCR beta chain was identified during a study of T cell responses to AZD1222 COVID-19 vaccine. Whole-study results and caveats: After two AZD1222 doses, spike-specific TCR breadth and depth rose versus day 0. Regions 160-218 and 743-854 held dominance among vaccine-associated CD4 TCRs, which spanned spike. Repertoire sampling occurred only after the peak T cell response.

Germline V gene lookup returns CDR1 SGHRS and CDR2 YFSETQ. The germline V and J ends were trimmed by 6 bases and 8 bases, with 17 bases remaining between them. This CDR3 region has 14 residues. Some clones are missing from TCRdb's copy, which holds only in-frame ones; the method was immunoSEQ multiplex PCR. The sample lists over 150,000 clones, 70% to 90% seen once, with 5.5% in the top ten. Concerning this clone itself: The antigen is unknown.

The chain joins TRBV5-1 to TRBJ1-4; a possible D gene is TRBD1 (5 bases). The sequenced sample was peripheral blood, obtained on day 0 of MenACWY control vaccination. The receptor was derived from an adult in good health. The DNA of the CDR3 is TGCGCCAGCACCAGGGACGGGGGGAACGAAAAACTGTTTTTT. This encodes CASTRDGGNEKLFF.